Following are 20 T cell receptor beta chains from one sample sequenced in a study of OX40 agonist ivuxolimab in advanced cancers. Using immunoSEQ multiplex PCR, the repertoire was profiled, and TCRdb retains in-frame clones only, with some absent. The sample holds about 48,000 clones, approximately 90% seen once. The sample in question was CD4+ or CD8+ T cells sorted from blood, obtained in a trial of the OX40 agonist ivuxolimab. These receptors were collected from an adult with an advanced solid tumor such as melanoma, head and neck, liver or kidney cancer.

This clone occurred once. The V gene is TRBV27, the J gene TRBJ1-4; no reliable D call. The V gene lost 5 bases and the J gene lost 4 bases, with 11 bases spanning the gap. This CDR3 is built from 14 residues. From germline, CDR1 is MNHEY and CDR2 SMNVEV (reference sequence). CDR3 residues: CASSRRQFNEKLFF. The CDR3 DNA reads as TGTGCCAGCAGTAGGCGACAATTTAATGAAAAACTGTTTTTT.

The chain has TRBV6-5 and TRBJ1-5, with a tentative D call TRBD1 (5 bases). Germline-derived CDR1 and CDR2 are MNHEY and SVGAGI. CDR3 length: 15 amino acids. The V and J ends lost 6 bases and 5 bases respectively, with 17 bases between them. CDR3 loop: CASRQSDSAHQPQHF. The DNA of the CDR3 is TGTGCCAGCAGGCAAAGTGACAGCGCCCATCAGCCCCAGCATTTT.

The V call is TRBV28, the J call TRBJ1-5; 11 bases align to TRBD1. Germline V gives CDR1 MDHEN, CDR2 SYDVKM. V lost 5 bases and J lost 7; bases outside the gene matches: 7. This CDR3 is 15 amino acids long. Here the CDR3 DNA reads TGTGCCAGCAGTCTCCGGGACAGGGGGGTGCAGCCCCAGCATTTT. Its protein is CASSLRDRGVQPQHF.

The chain joins TRBV5-6 to TRBJ1-2; D possibly corresponds to TRBD1 (6 bases). This CDR3 region has 14 residues. Trimming stripped 0 bases from V and 4 bases from J, with 10 bases between. Germline CDR1 SGHDT, CDR2 YYEEEE. The DNA of the CDR3 is TGTGCCAGCAGCTTGGACAGGGTCGGCTATGGCTACACCTTC. It is translated as CASSLDRVGYGYTF.

This chain uses TRBV4-3 with TRBJ2-1; D might be TRBD1 (6 bases). CDR3 length: 15 residues. Germline V lookup: CDR1 LGHNA, CDR2 YSLEER. Between the trimmed V and J ends, which lost 0 bases and 6 bases, there was a span of 12 bases. In DNA form, the CDR3 reads TGCGCCAGCAGCCAAGATTCAGGGGTGGCCAATGAGCAGTTCTTC. Its protein product is CASSQDSGVANEQFF.

The V gene is TRBV5-1, the J gene TRBJ1-1; D might be TRBD1 (5 bases). CDR1 SGHRS and CDR2 YFSETQ come from the germline V gene. V lost 2 bases and J 4 bases, leaving 12 bases between the germline ends. The CDR3 sequence is 14 residues long. DNA for the CDR3: TGCGCCAGCAGCTTACTCCAGGGTCGCACTGAAGCTTTCTTT. It translates to CASSLLQGRTEAFF. Combining the CDR3 with reference TRBV5-1 and TRBJ1-1 gives the whole variable domain KAGVTQTPRYLIKTRGQQVTLSCSPISGHRSVSWYQQTPGQGLQFLFEYFSETQRNKGNFPGRFSGRQFSNSRSEMNVSTLELGDSALYLCASSLLQGRTEAFFGQGTRLTVV.

The chain combines TRBV4-1 with TRBJ2-7; 7 bases map to TRBD1. The length of the CDR3 is 15 residues. CDR1 and CDR2 from the germline V gene are MGHRA and YSYEKL. Trimming removed 1 base from V and 4 bases from J; junction bases left unmatched: 7. CDR3: CASSQGTGWAYEQYV. CDR3 DNA: TGCGCCAGCAGCCAAGGGACAGGATGGGCTTACGAGCAGTACGTC.

V usage is TRBV10-1 and J usage is TRBJ2-1, with a weak D call TRBD2 (6 bases). This CDR3 has 14 amino acids. V lost 6 bases and J 6 bases, leaving 15 bases between the germline ends. CDR1 and CDR2 from the germline V gene are WNHNN and SYGVQD (reference sequence). CDR3 sequence: CASREGLAINEQFF. The CDR3, as DNA: TGCGCCAGCAGGGAGGGGTTGGCAATCAATGAGCAGTTCTTC.

This chain connects TRBV5-1 to TRBJ1-1; D not certain. Germline assignment: CDR1 SGHRS and CDR2 YFSETQ. The CDR3 totals 15 residues. V dropped 2 bases and J dropped 1 base, with 12 bases sitting between them. In DNA form, the CDR3 reads TGCGCCAGCAGCTTCACTCGAGTTTCGAACACTGAAGCTTTCTTT. Encoded protein: CASSFTRVSNTEAFF.

This clone appeared once. The V and J genes are TRBV4-1 and TRBJ1-1; 10 nucleotides align to TRBD1. The germline gives CDR1 MGHRA, CDR2 YSYEKL. This CDR3 comprises 15 residues. J was trimmed by 3 bases and V by 4 bases; bases with no gene match: 5. The CDR3 reads CASSPWTGGDTEAFF. The DNA for the CDR3 is TGCGCCAGCAGCCCGTGGACAGGGGGGGACACTGAAGCTTTCTTT.

The chain combines TRBV27 with TRBJ2-1; no definite D call. The length of the CDR3 is 13 residues. The germline CDR1 and CDR2 sequences are MNHEY and SMNVEV (reference sequence). V was shortened by 0 bases and J by 6 bases, with 6 bases between the two germline ends. CDR3 protein: CASSLSSPNEQFF. The CDR3 DNA sequence: TGTGCCAGCAGTTTATCGTCTCCCAATGAGCAGTTCTTC.

The chain recombines TRBV4-1 with TRBJ2-7; possible D gene TRBD2, 6 bases. The V and J ends lost 1 base and 2 bases respectively, with 9 bases between them. The CDR3 has 14 residues. CDR1 MGHRA and CDR2 YSYEKL come from the germline V gene. The CDR3 region has the DNA TGCGCCAGCAGCCAAGCGGGAGTCCCCTACGAGCAGTACTTC. It yields the protein CASSQAGVPYEQYF.

There are a few counts of this clone. This rearrangement joins TRBV7-9 to TRBJ2-1, with 8 positions matching TRBD2. CDR3 length equals 17 residues. Germline-derived CDR1 and CDR2 are SEHNR and FQNEAQ (reference sequence). Losses at the gene ends were 4 bases for V and 4 bases for J; bases not matched to a gene: 12. CDR3 protein: CASSSQTGSGRYNEQFF. The CDR3, as DNA: TGTGCCAGCAGCTCACAAACGGGGAGCGGGAGATACAATGAGCAGTTCTTC.

The chain recombines TRBV2 with TRBJ2-7; 8 bases map to TRBD1. V was clipped by 4 bases and J by 4 bases; unmatched bases: 12. This CDR3 comprises 16 residues. The germline V gene encodes CDR1 SNHLY and CDR2 FYNNEI. The CDR3 here is CASSVTPTGVNYEQYF. CDR3 DNA: TGTGCCAGCAGTGTCACCCCGACAGGGGTGAATTACGAGCAGTACTTC.

V gene TRBV4-1 combines with J gene TRBJ2-5, with 7 bases matching TRBD1. Germline assignment: CDR1 MGHRA and CDR2 YSYEKL. The V gene end was trimmed by 5 bases and the J gene end by 4 bases; junction bases not matched to a gene: 7. The CDR3 has 14 residues. This CDR3 reads CASSGTVLVETQYF. The CDR3, as DNA: TGCGCCAGCAGCGGGACAGTACTGGTAGAGACCCAGTACTTC.

J is TRBJ1-2 and V is TRBV5-5; D is uncertain. V lost 6 bases, J lost 3 bases, and 18 bases lay in between. CDR3 length: 15 residues. Per germline, CDR1 SGHKS and CDR2 YYEKEE (reference sequence). This CDR3 is CASTLVNSGYYGYTF. CDR3 in DNA: TGTGCCAGCACCCTGGTAAACAGCGGGTACTATGGCTACACCTTC.

The rearrangement links TRBV7-2 to TRBJ1-5; D unclear. Germline V lookup: CDR1 SGHTA, CDR2 FQGNSA. Trimming left V 2 bases short and J 9 bases short, with 11 bases between. The CDR3 covers 13 residues. The CDR3 coding sequence is TGTGCCAGCAGCTTACAGGAGGTAGGGCCCCAGCATTTT. Translated, it gives CASSLQEVGPQHF.

The rearrangement joins TRBV4-1 to TRBJ2-7, with a tentative D call TRBD1 (7 bases). V lost 3 bases to trimming and J lost 2 bases, with 23 bases between them. Germline CDR1 reads MGHRA; CDR2 reads YSYEKL. The CDR3 totals 18 residues. CDR3 bases: TGCGCCAGCAGCCAGGCGGGGAACGACAGGGTTGTCCCCTACGAGCAGTACTTC. This sequence encodes CASSQAGNDRVVPYEQYF.

The V and J genes are TRBV9 and TRBJ1-1; 8 positions agree with TRBD1. Trimming at V came to 3 bases and at J to 0 bases, leaving 7 bases not matched to a gene. The CDR3 contains 16 residues. Germline V lookup: CDR1 SGDLS, CDR2 YYNGEE. The chain's CDR3 is CASSDLGQGLNTEAFF. The DNA of the CDR3 is TGTGCCAGCAGCGACCTTGGACAGGGATTGAACACTGAAGCTTTCTTT.

This chain connects TRBV19 to TRBJ1-1, with D unresolved. Trimming left V 4 bases short and J 11 bases short, with 17 bases between. The germline gives CDR1 LNHDA, CDR2 SQIVND (reference sequence). This CDR3 is built from 13 residues. The CDR3 nucleotides read TGTGCCAGTAGTAATTTGGACGCCCTGGGCGCTTTCTTT. Translation: CASSNLDALGAFF.